This TCR beta chain derives from a study of blood T cell repertoires in COVID-19. Study as a whole: Sites across the United States, Italy and Spain contributed samples from acute and convalescent COVID-19. T cells, B-cell-depleted T cells, or PBMCs supplied cDNA or gDNA.

V lost 5 bases and J 2 bases, leaving 9 bases between the germline ends. This CDR3 has 13 residues. Germline V gene sequence: CDR1 MGHDK, CDR2 SYGVNS. Original methodology: Nucleated cell number was recorded as an estimate derived from reference gene primer amplification. Method: immunoSEQ multiplex PCR; TCRdb's copy keeps in-frame clones and lacks some. V and J calls and clone size follow that table, whereas D and trimming were derived from the DNA. The sample shows approximately 340,000 clones, around four fifths of them seen only once. The material sequenced was peripheral blood. The chain employs TRBV25-1 and TRBJ1-2; weak D call: TRBD1 (5 bases). The sequence derives from a man aged 25 to 40 with active or convalescent COVID-19. CDR3 region: CASSFGGNYGYTF. CDR3 sequence (DNA): TGTGCCAGCAGTTTTGGGGGGAACTATGGCTACACCTTC.